The 25 T cell receptor beta chains reported below all come from one sample, sequenced in a study of shared clonotypes between healthy human individuals. Produced via immunoSEQ multiplex PCR; TCRdb's table is partial and in-frame only. The table has around 1.6 million clones, 95% to 99% seen once. The sample comprised naive CD4+ T cells sorted from blood. Subset indicated: CD45RA+ positively selected. The source is a man under 40 in good health.

About this clone: Other DNA variants within this sample encode the same CDR3. The rearrangement uses TRBV5-1 and TRBJ2-1; 10 bases are shared with TRBD1. J lost 4 bases, V lost 2 bases, and 3 bases had no gene match. This CDR3 contains 15 residues. Germline V gene data show CDR1 as SGHRS and CDR2 as YFSETQ. The CDR3 nucleotides are TGCGCCAGCAGCTTCCGACAGGGGGCGTACAATGAGCAGTTCTTC. Protein: CASSFRQGAYNEQFF.

CDR3 residues: CASSLDLLGGASNQPQHF. CDR3 DNA sequence: TGTGCCAGCAGCTTAGACCTCTTGGGGGGGGCAAGCAATCAGCCCCAGCATTTT. This chain uses TRBV7-2 with TRBJ1-5; D might be TRBD1 (6 bases). Trimming removed 1 base from V and 1 base from J, with 17 bases in between. CDR1 and CDR2 (germline): SGHTA, FQGNSA. This CDR3 is 18 amino acids long.

A note on this clone: Other DNA sequences within the sample encode an identical CDR3. This chain uses TRBV5-1 with TRBJ2-3; D is ambiguous. Per the germline V gene, CDR1 is SGHRS and CDR2 is YFSETQ. The CDR3 contains 13 residues. V was pared by 4 bases and J by 2 bases, with 8 bases between. This chain's CDR3 is CASSVDSTDTQYF. The DNA for the CDR3 is TGCGCCAGCAGCGTAGACTCCACAGATACGCAGTATTTT.

Regarding this clone: This sample also contains other DNA sequences that code for the same CDR3. The chain combines TRBV29-1 with TRBJ1-1; TRBD1 might be the D (6 bases). CDR3 length: 14 residues. Trimming removed 2 bases at V and 1 base at J, with 11 bases between. Germline CDR1 is SQVTM and CDR2 is ANQGSEA. The CDR3 coding sequence is TGCAGCGTTGAATATACAGGGAGGAACACTGAAGCTTTCTTT. It translates to CSVEYTGRNTEAFF.

This clone appeared once. The chain links TRBV2 to TRBJ2-3; D unclear. The CDR3 spans 12 residues. Germline-derived CDR1 and CDR2 are SNHLY and FYNNEI. V was shortened by 4 bases and J by 4 bases, with 6 bases between the two germline ends. CDR3 loop: CASSGESDTQYF. In nucleotides, the CDR3 is TGTGCCAGCAGTGGAGAGTCAGATACGCAGTATTTT. The full variable domain, with the rest looked up from reference TRBV2 and TRBJ2-3, is EPEVTQTPSHQVTQMGQEVILRCVPISNHLYFYWYRQILGQKVEFLVSFYNNEISEKSEIFDDQFSVERPDGSNFTLKIRSTKLEDSAMYFCASSGESDTQYFGPGTRLTVL.

The J gene is TRBJ2-1, the V gene TRBV14; D unclear. The CDR3 sequence is 14 residues long. V was cut by 4 bases and J by 9 bases, with 16 bases left in between. Germline loops: CDR1 SGHDN, CDR2 FVKESK. The CDR3 DNA reads as TGTGCCAGCAGCCCCCAGACTGCCCTCAGTGAGCAGTTCTTC. It translates to CASSPQTALSEQFF.

The chain is built from TRBV5-4 and TRBJ2-3, with D possibly TRBD2 on 7 matching bases. Trimming pared 0 bases from V and 5 bases from J, leaving 13 bases between. Germline V gene data show CDR1 as SGHNT and CDR2 as YYREEE (reference sequence). This CDR3 is built from 15 residues. The CDR3 DNA follows: TGTGCCAGCAGCTTGGGTGCGGGGGCAGAAGATACGCAGTATTTT. Protein sequence: CASSLGAGAEDTQYF.

The V call is TRBV10-3, the J call TRBJ2-7; TRBD1 matches at 9 bases. The ends lost 6 bases at V and 5 bases at J; junction bases unmatched: 8. Germline CDR1 is ENHRY and CDR2 is SYGVKD. The CDR3 contains 14 residues. The CDR3 DNA is TGTGCCATCAGCGCCGGGACAGGGAACGACGAGCAGTACTTC. Its translation: CAISAGTGNDEQYF.

The rearrangement joins TRBV19 to TRBJ2-7, with unresolved D. The V gene's germline CDR1 is LNHDA and CDR2 SQIVND (reference sequence). CDR3 length equals 14 residues. Deletions cut 2 bases from V and 0 bases from J, with 8 bases between. The CDR3 here is CASSIRLVSYEQYF. The DNA for the CDR3 is TGTGCCAGTAGTATACGTCTAGTCTCCTACGAGCAGTACTTC.

The chain employs TRBV6-1 and TRBJ2-2; D ambiguous. CDR1 and CDR2 from the germline V gene are MNHNS and SASEGT. The germline V and J ends were trimmed by 1 base and 6 bases, with 15 bases remaining between them. This CDR3 is 16 amino acids long. Here the CDR3 reads CASSEEGVLPSGELFF. The CDR3 coding sequence is TGTGCCAGCAGTGAAGAAGGAGTTCTCCCGTCCGGGGAGCTGTTTTTT.

The chain has TRBV28 and TRBJ2-1; 8 nucleotides match TRBD2. The junction had 4 bases not matched to a gene; V was cut back by 3 bases and J by 3 bases. This CDR3 is 15 amino acids long. Germline CDR1 is MDHEN and CDR2 is SYDVKM. The CDR3 bases are TGTGCCAGCAGTTTTGTGCTAGCGGGCTACAATGAGCAGTTCTTC. Amino acids: CASSFVLAGYNEQFF.

The chain is built from TRBV29-1 and TRBJ1-1; possibly TRBD1 for D (5 bases). The CDR3 loop spans 13 amino acids. Trimming removed 5 bases at V and 1 base at J, with 11 bases between. From germline, CDR1 is SQVTM and CDR2 ANQGSEA. The CDR3 is CSVTGRGNTEAFF. The CDR3 nucleotides read TGCAGCGTTACAGGTAGAGGGAACACTGAAGCTTTCTTT.

This sequence joins TRBV5-1 and TRBJ2-1; 14 nucleotides line up with TRBD2. CDR3 length equals 18 residues. V was pared by 4 bases and J by 5 bases, with 11 bases of the junction left unmatched. Germline V lookup: CDR1 SGHRS, CDR2 YFSETQ. The CDR3: CASSLGPPGLAGDNEQFF. CDR3 DNA: TGCGCCAGCAGCCTGGGACCCCCGGGACTAGCGGGGGACAATGAGCAGTTCTTC.

The V and J genes are TRBV18 and TRBJ2-2, with D possibly matching TRBD1 (6 bases). This CDR3 is built from 16 residues. V lost 6 bases and J 0 bases, leaving 14 bases between the germline ends. CDR1 KGHSH and CDR2 LQKENI come from the germline V gene. The CDR3 DNA reads as TGTGCCAGCTCCCTTACAGGGCCGTCGAACACCGGGGAGCTGTTTTTT. The encoded protein is CASSLTGPSNTGELFF.

This clone showed up just once. The rearrangement joins TRBV5-1 to TRBJ2-2; TRBD1 aligns across 7 bases. The CDR3 has 15 amino acids. Germline lookup yields CDR1 SGHRS and CDR2 YFSETQ. Trimming removed 4 bases from V and 6 bases from J; junction bases left unmatched: 9. In DNA form, the CDR3 reads TGCGCCAGCAGCCATACGGGACAGCATGCCGGGGAGCTGTTTTTT. It codes for CASSHTGQHAGELFF.

V usage is TRBV5-1 and J usage is TRBJ2-3, with D unclear. The CDR3 consists of 14 residues. Germline-derived CDR1 and CDR2 are SGHRS and YFSETQ. V lost 1 base, J lost 4 bases, and 10 bases lay in between. CDR3 nucleotide sequence: TGCGCCAGCAGCTTGAAGGATTTCGCAGATACGCAGTATTTT. Residues: CASSLKDFADTQYF.

The chain has TRBV6-5 and TRBJ1-3; a possible D gene is TRBD1 (6 bases). The ends were cut back, 5 bases at V and 2 bases at J, with 13 bases in the middle. This CDR3 contains 15 residues. Germline lookup yields CDR1 MNHEY and CDR2 SVGAGI. The CDR3 sequence: CASSIGTPTGNTIYF. The CDR3 DNA reads TGTGCCAGCAGTATCGGGACACCAACTGGAAACACCATATATTTT.

The V gene is TRBV15, the J gene TRBJ1-2; 7 nucleotides agree with TRBD1. Germline assignment: CDR1 LNHNV and CDR2 YYDKDF (reference sequence). The V segment lost 3 bases and the J segment 5 bases; nucleotides outside the gene matches: 9. The CDR3 extends over 15 amino acids. The CDR3 protein is CATSSIRDRGYGYTF. CDR3 DNA sequence: TGTGCCACCAGCAGTATCCGGGACAGAGGTTATGGCTACACCTTC. The whole variable domain, remainder taken from reference TRBV15 and TRBJ1-2, is DAMVIQNPRYQVTQFGKPVTLSCSQTLNHNVMYWYQQKSSQAPKLLFHYYDKDFNNEADTPDNFQSRRPNTSFCFLDIRSPGLGDTAMYLCATSSIRDRGYGYTFGSGTRLTVV.

This clone was counted once. The J gene is TRBJ2-7, the V gene TRBV7-9; D is unclear. This CDR3 is built from 13 residues. Trimming removed 3 bases from V and 5 bases from J, with 11 bases in between. Germline V CDR1 and CDR2: SEHNR, FQNEAQ (reference sequence). The CDR3 here is CASSFSITDEQYF. The DNA for the CDR3 is TGTGCCAGCAGCTTTTCCATCACTGACGAGCAGTACTTC.

The V call is TRBV11-2, the J call TRBJ2-7; 12 nucleotides agree with TRBD2. V lost 5 bases to trimming and J lost 1 base; unmatched junction nucleotides: 3. This CDR3 is built from 15 residues. Per germline, CDR1 SGHAT and CDR2 FQNNGV. CDR3 loop: CASSPSGRASYEQYF. The DNA for the CDR3 is TGTGCCAGCAGCCCTAGCGGGAGGGCATCCTACGAGCAGTACTTC.

In this sample, this clone turned up once. The rearrangement joins TRBV2 to TRBJ1-5; the D is unclear. Germline V gene lookup returns CDR1 SNHLY and CDR2 FYNNEI. The V end was cut by 3 bases, the J end by 0 bases, with 21 bases between. The CDR3 runs 19 residues. The CDR3 is CASSDQTGPREYSNQPQHF. The CDR3 region has the DNA TGTGCCAGCAGTGATCAGACTGGACCGAGGGAGTATAGCAATCAGCCCCAGCATTTT.

V is TRBV11-2 and J is TRBJ2-3; D gene ambiguous. Germline lookup yields CDR1 SGHAT and CDR2 FQNNGV. Trimming removed 1 base from V and 2 bases from J, with 10 bases in between. This CDR3 comprises 15 residues. CDR3 loop: CASSLAVVTTDTQYF. DNA for the CDR3: TGTGCCAGCAGCTTAGCAGTAGTGACCACAGATACGCAGTATTTT.

This chain links TRBV10-1 with TRBJ1-1, with TRBD1 matching over 9 bases. Germline V gene lookup returns CDR1 WNHNN and CDR2 SYGVQD (reference sequence). CDR3 size: 13 residues. V lost 6 bases to trimming and J lost 6 bases; unmatched junction nucleotides: 5. The CDR3 spells CASRGQGKAEAFF. The CDR3 coding sequence is TGCGCCAGCAGGGGACAGGGAAAGGCTGAAGCTTTCTTT.

This chain uses TRBV5-1 with TRBJ2-3; TRBD2 matches 8 bases. The junction had 2 bases not matched to a gene; V was cut back by 1 base and J by 1 base. Germline CDR1 is SGHRS and CDR2 is YFSETQ. The length of the CDR3 is 15 residues. Here the CDR3 reads CASSLREGGTDTQYF. As DNA, the CDR3 is TGCGCCAGCAGCTTGCGGGAGGGGGGCACAGATACGCAGTATTTT. Supplemented by reference TRBV5-1 and TRBJ2-3, the full variable domain reads KAGVTQTPRYLIKTRGQQVTLSCSPISGHRSVSWYQQTPGQGLQFLFEYFSETQRNKGNFPGRFSGRQFSNSRSEMNVSTLELGDSALYLCASSLREGGTDTQYFGPGTRLTVL.

This clone was seen only once. The chain employs TRBV20-1 and TRBJ1-1; D unclear. Germline-derived CDR1 and CDR2 are DFQATT and SNEGSKA (reference sequence). Trimming removed 7 bases from V and 6 bases from J, with 12 bases in between. The CDR3 contains 11 residues. The CDR3 sequence: CSGGGGSEAFF. The CDR3 DNA sequence: TGCAGTGGGGGAGGAGGCTCTGAAGCTTTCTTT.